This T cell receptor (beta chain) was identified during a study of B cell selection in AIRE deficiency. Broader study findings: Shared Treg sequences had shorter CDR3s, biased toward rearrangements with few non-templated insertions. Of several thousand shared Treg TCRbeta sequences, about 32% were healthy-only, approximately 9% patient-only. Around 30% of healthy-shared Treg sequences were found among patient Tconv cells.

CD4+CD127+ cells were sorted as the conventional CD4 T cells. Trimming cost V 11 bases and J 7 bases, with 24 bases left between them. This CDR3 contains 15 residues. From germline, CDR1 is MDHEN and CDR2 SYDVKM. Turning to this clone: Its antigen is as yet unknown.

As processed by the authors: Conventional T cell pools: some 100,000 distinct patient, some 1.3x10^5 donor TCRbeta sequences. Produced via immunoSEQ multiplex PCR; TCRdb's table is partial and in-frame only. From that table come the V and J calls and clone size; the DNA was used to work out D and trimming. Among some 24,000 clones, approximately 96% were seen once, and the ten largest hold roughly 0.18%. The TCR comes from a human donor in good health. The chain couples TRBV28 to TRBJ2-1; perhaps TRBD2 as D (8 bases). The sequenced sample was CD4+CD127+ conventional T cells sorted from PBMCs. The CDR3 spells CALTGGDSNRNEQFF. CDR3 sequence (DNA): TGTGCCTTAACGGGGGGGGACAGTAACCGGAATGAGCAGTTCTTC.